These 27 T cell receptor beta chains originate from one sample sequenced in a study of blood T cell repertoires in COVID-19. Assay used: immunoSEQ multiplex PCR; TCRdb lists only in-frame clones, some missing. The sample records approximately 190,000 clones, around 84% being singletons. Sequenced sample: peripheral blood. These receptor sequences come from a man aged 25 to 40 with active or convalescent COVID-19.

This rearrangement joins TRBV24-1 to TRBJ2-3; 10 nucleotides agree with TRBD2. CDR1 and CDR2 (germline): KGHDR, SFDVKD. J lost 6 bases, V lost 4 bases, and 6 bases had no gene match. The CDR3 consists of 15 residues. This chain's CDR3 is CATSEPSGGADTQYF. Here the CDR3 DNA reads TGTGCCACCAGTGAACCGAGCGGGGGGGCTGATACGCAGTATTTT.

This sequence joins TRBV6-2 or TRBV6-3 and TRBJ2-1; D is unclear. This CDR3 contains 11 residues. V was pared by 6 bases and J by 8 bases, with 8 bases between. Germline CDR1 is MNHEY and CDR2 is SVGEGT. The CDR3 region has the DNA TGTGCCAGCAGCCAAGCCTATGAGCAGTTCTTC. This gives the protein CASSQAYEQFF.

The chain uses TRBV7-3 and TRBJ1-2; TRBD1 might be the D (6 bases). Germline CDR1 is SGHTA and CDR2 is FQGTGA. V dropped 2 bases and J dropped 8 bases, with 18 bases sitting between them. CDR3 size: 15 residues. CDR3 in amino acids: CASSLQKQGRGGYTF. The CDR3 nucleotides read TGTGCCAGCAGCTTACAGAAACAGGGCCGCGGGGGCTACACCTTC.

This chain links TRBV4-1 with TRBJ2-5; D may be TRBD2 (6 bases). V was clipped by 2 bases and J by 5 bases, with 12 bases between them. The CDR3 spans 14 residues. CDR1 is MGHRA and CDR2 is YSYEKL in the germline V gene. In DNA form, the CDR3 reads TGCGCCAGCAGCCAACGGGCGGAGGGCGAGACCCAGTACTTC. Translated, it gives CASSQRAEGETQYF.

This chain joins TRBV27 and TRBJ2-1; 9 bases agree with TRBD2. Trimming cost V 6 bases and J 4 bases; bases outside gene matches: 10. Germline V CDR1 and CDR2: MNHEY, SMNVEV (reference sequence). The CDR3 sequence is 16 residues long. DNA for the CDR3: TGTGCCAGCAGCCCCGCCAGCGGGGGGCATTACAATGAGCAGTTCTTC. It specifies CASSPASGGHYNEQFF.

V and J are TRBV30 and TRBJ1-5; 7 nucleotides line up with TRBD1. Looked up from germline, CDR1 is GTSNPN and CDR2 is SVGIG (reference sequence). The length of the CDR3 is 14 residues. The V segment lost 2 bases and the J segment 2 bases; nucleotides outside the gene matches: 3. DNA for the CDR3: TGTGCCTGGAGTAGACAGGGCGGCAATCAGCCCCAGCATTTT. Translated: CAWSRQGGNQPQHF.

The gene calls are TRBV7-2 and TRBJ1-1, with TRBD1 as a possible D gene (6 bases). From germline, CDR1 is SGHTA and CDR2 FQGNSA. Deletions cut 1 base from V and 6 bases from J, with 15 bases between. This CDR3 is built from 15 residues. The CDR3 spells CASSLGGAGVAEAFF. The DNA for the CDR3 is TGTGCCAGCAGCTTAGGGGGCGCAGGGGTCGCTGAAGCTTTCTTT. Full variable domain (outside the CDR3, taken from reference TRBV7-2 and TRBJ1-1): GAGVSQSPSNKVTEKGKDVELRCDPISGHTALYWYRQSLGQGLEFLIYFQGNSAPDKSGLPSDRFSAERTGGSVSTLTIQRTQQEDSAVYLCASSLGGAGVAEAFFGQGTRLTVV.

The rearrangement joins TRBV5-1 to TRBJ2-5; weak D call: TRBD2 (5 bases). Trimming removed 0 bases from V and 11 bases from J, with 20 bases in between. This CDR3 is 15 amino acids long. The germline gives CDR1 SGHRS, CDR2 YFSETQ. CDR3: CASSLEGLDSEVQYF. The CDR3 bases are TGCGCCAGCAGCTTGGAAGGACTTGACTCGGAGGTTCAGTACTTC.

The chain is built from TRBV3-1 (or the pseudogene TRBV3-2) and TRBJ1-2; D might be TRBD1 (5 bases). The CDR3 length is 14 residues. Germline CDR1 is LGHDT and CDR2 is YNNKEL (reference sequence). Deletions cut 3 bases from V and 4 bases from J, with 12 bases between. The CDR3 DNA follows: TGTGCCAGCAGCCAGGGAACAGGAGCCTATGGCTACACCTTC. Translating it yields CASSQGTGAYGYTF.

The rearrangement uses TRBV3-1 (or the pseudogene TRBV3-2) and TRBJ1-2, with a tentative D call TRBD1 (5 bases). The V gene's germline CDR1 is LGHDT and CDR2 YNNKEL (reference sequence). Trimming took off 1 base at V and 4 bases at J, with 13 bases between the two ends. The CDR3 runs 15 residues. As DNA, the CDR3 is TGTGCCAGCAGCCAAGGTCCAGGGAATGCCTATGGCTACACCTTC. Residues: CASSQGPGNAYGYTF.

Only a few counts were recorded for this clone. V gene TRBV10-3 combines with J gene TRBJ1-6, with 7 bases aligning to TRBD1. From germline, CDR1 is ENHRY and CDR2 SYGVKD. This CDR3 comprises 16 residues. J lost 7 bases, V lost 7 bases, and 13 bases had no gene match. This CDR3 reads CAITANRDSQNSPLHF. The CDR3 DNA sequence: TGTGCCATCACCGCCAACCGGGACAGTCAAAATTCACCCCTCCACTTT.

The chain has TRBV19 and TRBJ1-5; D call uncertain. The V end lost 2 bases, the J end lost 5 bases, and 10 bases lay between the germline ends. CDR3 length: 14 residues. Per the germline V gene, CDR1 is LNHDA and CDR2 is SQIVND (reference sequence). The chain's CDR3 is CASSISTGDQPQHF. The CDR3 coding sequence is TGTGCCAGTAGTATATCGACGGGAGATCAGCCCCAGCATTTT.

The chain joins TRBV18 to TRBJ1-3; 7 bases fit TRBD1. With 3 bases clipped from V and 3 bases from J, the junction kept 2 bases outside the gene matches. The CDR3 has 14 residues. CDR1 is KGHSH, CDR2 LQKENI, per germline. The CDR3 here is CASSPGTVGNTIYF. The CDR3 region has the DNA TGTGCCAGCTCACCCGGGACAGTTGGAAACACCATATATTTT. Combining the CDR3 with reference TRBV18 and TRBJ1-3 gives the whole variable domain NAGVMQNPRHLVRRRGQEARLRCSPMKGHSHVYWYRQLPEEGLKFMVYLQKENIIDESGMPKERFSAEFPKEGPSILRIQQVVRGDSAAYFCASSPGTVGNTIYFGEGSWLTVV.

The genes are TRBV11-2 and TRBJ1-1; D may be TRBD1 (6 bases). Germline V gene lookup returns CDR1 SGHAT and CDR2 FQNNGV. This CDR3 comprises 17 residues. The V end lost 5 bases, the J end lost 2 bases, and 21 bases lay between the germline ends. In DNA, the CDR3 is TGTGCCAGCAGCCCGGGGAGGGCAGCCAGGGGAAACACTGAAGCTTTCTTT. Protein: CASSPGRAARGNTEAFF.

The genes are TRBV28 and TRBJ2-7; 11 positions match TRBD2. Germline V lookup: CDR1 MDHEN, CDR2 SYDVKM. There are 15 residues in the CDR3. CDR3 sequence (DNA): TGTGCCAGCAGTACCCACGCTAGTAGCGGGGGGGCCACAGCGGTC. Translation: CASSTHASSGGATAV.

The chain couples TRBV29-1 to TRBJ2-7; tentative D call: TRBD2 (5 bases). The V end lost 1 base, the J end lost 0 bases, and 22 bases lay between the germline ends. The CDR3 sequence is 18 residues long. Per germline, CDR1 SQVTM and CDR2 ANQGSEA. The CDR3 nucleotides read TGCAGCGTTGAAGGCCTTTCCTCTGAGCGGACTCACTCCTACGAGCAGTACTTC. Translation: CSVEGLSSERTHSYEQYF.

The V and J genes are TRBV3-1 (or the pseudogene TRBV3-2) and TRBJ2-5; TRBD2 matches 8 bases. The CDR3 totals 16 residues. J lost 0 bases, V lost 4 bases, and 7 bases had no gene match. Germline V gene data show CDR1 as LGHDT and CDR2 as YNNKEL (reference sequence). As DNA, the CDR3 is TGTGCCAGCAGCCCTCTCCGCGGGGGGAACCAAGAGACCCAGTACTTC. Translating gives CASSPLRGGNQETQYF.

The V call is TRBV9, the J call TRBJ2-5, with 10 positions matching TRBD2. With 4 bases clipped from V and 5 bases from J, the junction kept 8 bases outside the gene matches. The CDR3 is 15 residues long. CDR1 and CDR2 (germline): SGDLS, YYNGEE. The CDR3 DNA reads TGTGCCAGCAGCCAAAGCGGGGGGGTGTATGAGACCCAGTACTTC. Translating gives CASSQSGGVYETQYF.

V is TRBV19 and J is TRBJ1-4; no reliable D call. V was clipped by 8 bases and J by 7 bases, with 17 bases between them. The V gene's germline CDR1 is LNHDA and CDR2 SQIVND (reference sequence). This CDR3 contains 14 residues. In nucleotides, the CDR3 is TGTGCCAGTGGTCTCACGGGGATCGGTGAAAAACTGTTTTTT. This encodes CASGLTGIGEKLFF. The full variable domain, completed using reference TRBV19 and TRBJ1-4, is DGGITQSPKYLFRKEGQNVTLSCEQNLNHDAMYWYRQDPGQGLRLIYYSQIVNDFQKGDIAEGYSVSREKKESFPLTVTSAQKNPTAFYLCASGLTGIGEKLFFGSGTQLSVL.

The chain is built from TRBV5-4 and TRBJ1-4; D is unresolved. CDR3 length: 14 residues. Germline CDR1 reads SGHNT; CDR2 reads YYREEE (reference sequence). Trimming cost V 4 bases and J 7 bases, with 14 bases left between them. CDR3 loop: CASSAVQSSEKLFF. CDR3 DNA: TGTGCCAGCAGCGCCGTACAGAGTAGTGAAAAACTGTTTTTT.

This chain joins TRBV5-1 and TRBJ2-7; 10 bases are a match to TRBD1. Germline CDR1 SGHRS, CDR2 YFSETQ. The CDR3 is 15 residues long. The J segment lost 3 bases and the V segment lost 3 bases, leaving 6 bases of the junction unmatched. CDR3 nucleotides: TGCGCCAGCAGCTCCTCGGACAGGGGGTTCTACGAGCAGTACGTC. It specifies CASSSSDRGFYEQYV.

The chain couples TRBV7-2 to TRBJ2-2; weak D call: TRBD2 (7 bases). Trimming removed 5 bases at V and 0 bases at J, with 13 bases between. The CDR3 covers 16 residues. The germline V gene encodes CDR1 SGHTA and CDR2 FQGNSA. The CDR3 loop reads CASSLGGHANTGELFF. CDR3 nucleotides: TGTGCCAGCAGCCTGGGGGGGCACGCGAACACCGGGGAGCTGTTTTTT.

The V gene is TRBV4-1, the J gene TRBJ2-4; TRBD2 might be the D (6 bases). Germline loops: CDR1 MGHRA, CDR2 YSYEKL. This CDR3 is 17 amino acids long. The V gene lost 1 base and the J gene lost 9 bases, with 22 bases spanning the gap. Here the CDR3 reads CASSQVDMGLSSGIQYF. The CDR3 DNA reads TGCGCCAGCAGCCAAGTTGATATGGGACTCTCGAGCGGCATTCAGTACTTC.

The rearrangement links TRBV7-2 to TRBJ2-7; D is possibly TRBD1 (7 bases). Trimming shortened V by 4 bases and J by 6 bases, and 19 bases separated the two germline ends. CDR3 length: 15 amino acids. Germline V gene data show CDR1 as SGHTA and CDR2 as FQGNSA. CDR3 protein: CASSSDRTGGGEQYF. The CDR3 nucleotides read TGTGCCAGCAGCTCAGACCGGACAGGAGGGGGCGAGCAGTACTTC.

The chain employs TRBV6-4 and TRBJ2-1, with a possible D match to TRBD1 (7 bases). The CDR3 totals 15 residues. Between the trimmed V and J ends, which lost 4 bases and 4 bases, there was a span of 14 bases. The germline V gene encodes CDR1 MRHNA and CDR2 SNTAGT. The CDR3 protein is CASSVQGGAYNEQFF. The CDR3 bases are TGTGCCAGCAGTGTTCAGGGGGGCGCTTACAATGAGCAGTTCTTC.

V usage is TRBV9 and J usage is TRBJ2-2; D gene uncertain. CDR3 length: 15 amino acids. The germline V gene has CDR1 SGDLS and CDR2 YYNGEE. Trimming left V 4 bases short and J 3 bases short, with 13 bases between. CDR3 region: CASSPPPPDTGELFF. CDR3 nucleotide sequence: TGTGCCAGCAGCCCCCCACCCCCAGACACCGGGGAGCTGTTTTTT.

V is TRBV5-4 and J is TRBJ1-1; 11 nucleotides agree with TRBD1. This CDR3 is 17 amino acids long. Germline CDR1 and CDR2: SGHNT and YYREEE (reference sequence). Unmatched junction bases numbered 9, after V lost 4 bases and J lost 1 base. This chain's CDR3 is CASSRGTGGSKNTEAFF. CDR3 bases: TGTGCCAGCAGCCGAGGGACAGGGGGATCCAAGAACACTGAAGCTTTCTTT.